The next 18 T cell receptor beta chains were all read from a single sample in a study of T-cell memory formation after mild COVID-19. TCRdb recomputed calls from the 5' RACE reads with MiXCR, one row per CDR3 protein. The sample lists 250,000 to 400,000 distinct CDR3 sequences, roughly an eighth occurring once. Sequencing used PBMCs or a T cell subset sorted from them (not recorded which). The receptors here all came from a man between 18 and 29 years old who had mild COVID-19 (a few samples of this study predate the infection). Cell type and time point are not known.

This sequence joins TRBV6-5 and TRBJ2-1; TRBD1 agrees at 7 bases. The CDR3 has 16 amino acids. Germline CDR1 and CDR2: MNHEY and SVGAGI. Trimming took 1 base from V and 8 from J; bases not matched to a gene: 11. CDR3 DNA sequence: TGTGCCAGCAGTTACTTACAGGGGAATGGGATCTATGAGCAGTTCTTC. Protein: CASSYLQGNGIYEQFF.

This clonotype has more than one count but fewer than ten. The chain is built from TRBV9 and TRBJ1-1, with D hard to call. V was clipped by 4 bases and J by 1 base, with 8 bases between them. CDR1 and CDR2 from the germline V gene are SGDLS and YYNGEE. This CDR3 is 13 amino acids long. The CDR3 reads CASSPEWNTEAFF. The CDR3 DNA is TGTGCCAGCAGCCCGGAGTGGAACACTGAAGCTTTCTTT.

This chain uses TRBV3-1 with TRBJ1-3; D uncertain. This CDR3 contains 17 residues. The V and J ends lost 3 bases and 2 bases respectively, with 17 bases between them. Looked up from germline, CDR1 is LGHDT and CDR2 is YNNKEL (reference sequence). In DNA, the CDR3 is TGTGCCAGCAGCCAGCTTGGTGGAGACGGGCCTGGAAACACCATATATTTT. As protein: CASSQLGGDGPGNTIYF.

The J gene is TRBJ2-7, the V gene TRBV25-1; TRBD2 might be the D (5 bases). The CDR3 loop spans 11 amino acids. Germline V gene lookup returns CDR1 MGHDK and CDR2 SYGVNS. V was trimmed by 4 bases and J by 7 bases, leaving 8 bases between them. In DNA, the CDR3 is TGTGCCAGCAGTGCGGGCGGGGAGCAGTACGTC. This sequence encodes CASSAGGEQYV.

The V gene is TRBV5-1, the J gene TRBJ2-1; 10 positions agree with TRBD2. There are 18 residues in the CDR3. Germline CDR1 is SGHRS and CDR2 is YFSETQ. J lost 7 bases, V lost 0 bases, and 13 bases had no gene match. The CDR3 loop reads CASSLAPLGAGGRNEQFF. DNA for the CDR3: TGCGCCAGCAGCTTGGCCCCGTTGGGAGCGGGGGGGAGGAATGAGCAGTTCTTC.

The sample holds a few counts of this clonotype. The rearrangement uses TRBV7-2 and TRBJ2-5; no clear D. Germline lookup yields CDR1 SGHTA and CDR2 FQGNSA. V gave up 0 bases and J gave up 4 bases, with 9 bases separating them. The CDR3 runs to 14 residues. The CDR3 loop reads CASSLAWAGETQYF. In nucleotides, the CDR3 is TGTGCCAGCAGCTTAGCGTGGGCCGGAGAGACCCAGTACTTC.

A few counts support this clonotype. The chain carries TRBV4-1 and TRBJ1-2; D not resolved. Trimming left V 3 bases short and J 8 bases short, with 19 bases between. This CDR3 is 15 amino acids long. From germline, CDR1 is MGHRA and CDR2 YSYEKL. The CDR3 region is CASSQSESGPEGYTF. DNA of the CDR3: TGCGCCAGCAGCCAGTCTGAGAGCGGGCCAGAGGGCTACACCTTC.

This clonotype was seen more than once but under ten times. The chain joins TRBV30 to TRBJ1-1; D is unclear. CDR1 is GTSNPN, CDR2 SVGIG, per germline (reference sequence). This CDR3 comprises 12 residues. V shed 0 bases and J shed 6 bases, with 8 bases lying between them. This CDR3 is CAWSVRGAEAFF. The DNA of the CDR3 is TGTGCCTGGAGTGTACGGGGAGCTGAAGCTTTCTTT.

The chain combines TRBV7-9 with TRBJ1-1, with TRBD1 matching over 8 bases. This CDR3 spans 16 amino acids. V trimming: 2 bases; J trimming: 2 bases; junction bases outside the gene matches: 7. Germline CDR1 and CDR2: SEHNR and FQNEAQ (reference sequence). The DNA of the CDR3 is TGTGCCAGCAGCTTAAACGCCGGGACAGGTAACACTGAAGCTTTCTTT. Translating it yields CASSLNAGTGNTEAFF.

CDR3: CAWRGAFGTGAPNTEAFF. The DNA for the CDR3 is TGTGCCTGGAGGGGGGCCTTCGGGACAGGGGCCCCGAACACTGAAGCTTTCTTT. V usage is TRBV30 and J usage is TRBJ1-1, with 10 bases fitting TRBD1. CDR1 and CDR2 (germline): GTSNPN, SVGIG (reference sequence). This CDR3 region has 18 residues. Trimming removed 3 bases from V and 1 base from J; junction bases left unmatched: 14.

V usage is TRBV11-2 and J usage is TRBJ2-2; D is undetermined. V was shortened by 6 bases and J by 2 bases, with 4 bases between the two germline ends. Germline-derived CDR1 and CDR2 are SGHAT and FQNNGV. CDR3 length: 12 amino acids. For the CDR3, the DNA is TGTGCCAGCAGAGTAAACACCGGGGAGCTGTTTTTT. Translating gives CASRVNTGELFF. Full variable domain (missing parts from reference TRBV11-2 and TRBJ2-2): EAGVAQSPRYKIIEKRQSVAFWCNPISGHATLYWYQQILGQGPKLLIQFQNNGVVDDSQLPKDRFSAERLKGVDSTLKIQPAKLEDSAVYLCASRVNTGELFFGEGSRLTVL.

This chain uses TRBV12-3 or TRBV12-4 with TRBJ2-5; no reliable D call. Trimming left V 5 bases short and J 2 bases short, with 9 bases between. This CDR3 is built from 13 residues. CDR3 nucleotides: TGTGCCAGCAGTCCTCAGGAGCAAGAGACCCAGTACTTC. Amino acids: CASSPQEQETQYF.

This clonotype has just a few counts. This chain links TRBV19 with TRBJ1-1; 7 bases are shared with TRBD1. The CDR3 has 16 amino acids. Germline V gives CDR1 LNHDA, CDR2 SQIVND (reference sequence). Trimming cost V 5 bases and J 2 bases; bases outside gene matches: 11. CDR3 residues: CASSGGGRGTNTEAFF. CDR3 nucleotides: TGTGCCAGTAGTGGGGGAGGCAGGGGGACAAACACTGAAGCTTTCTTT.

V and J are TRBV6-2 or TRBV6-3 and TRBJ2-7, with D unresolved. Germline V CDR1 and CDR2: MNHEY, SVGEGT. V was trimmed by 2 bases and J by 3 bases, leaving 11 bases between them. This CDR3 has 14 amino acids. In DNA, the CDR3 is TGTGCCAGCAGTTACGGTATCGCGAACTACGAGCAGTACGTC. Its translation: CASSYGIANYEQYV.

This clonotype came up a few times. The chain has TRBV9 and TRBJ2-3, with 16 nucleotides matching TRBD2. With V trimmed by 4 bases and J by 5 bases, 4 bases remained unmatched. Germline values: CDR1 SGDLS, CDR2 YYNGEE. The CDR3 is made up of 16 amino acids. Written as DNA, the CDR3 is TGTGCCAGCAGCCCGGGACTAGCGGGGGGGAAAGATACGCAGTATTTT. It translates to CASSPGLAGGKDTQYF.

The chain recombines TRBV2 with TRBJ1-5, with unresolved D. The length of the CDR3 is 15 residues. Germline V gene lookup returns CDR1 SNHLY and CDR2 FYNNEI. V was pared by 6 bases and J by 2 bases, with 14 bases between. DNA for the CDR3: TGTGCCAGCAGCCAACTCGACCCAGGCAATCAGCCCCAGCATTTT. Residues: CASSQLDPGNQPQHF.

This clonotype was detected a few times. V gene TRBV18 combines with J gene TRBJ2-2; D ambiguous. CDR1 is KGHSH and CDR2 is LQKENI in the germline V gene. This CDR3 region has 17 residues. V was shortened by 3 bases and J by 6 bases, with 20 bases between the two germline ends. The CDR3 sequence: CASSPGRNLDRSGELFF. The CDR3 bases are TGTGCCAGCTCACCCGGGCGGAACCTGGATAGGTCCGGGGAGCTGTTTTTT.

There are many counts of this clonotype. V gene TRBV20-1 combines with J gene TRBJ1-4; D unclear. The V end lost 3 bases, the J end lost 6 bases, and 5 bases lay between the germline ends. This CDR3 contains 11 residues. Per germline, CDR1 DFQATT and CDR2 SNEGSKA (reference sequence). The CDR3 is CSASKDEKLFF. CDR3 coding DNA: TGCAGTGCTAGTAAGGATGAAAAACTGTTTTTT.